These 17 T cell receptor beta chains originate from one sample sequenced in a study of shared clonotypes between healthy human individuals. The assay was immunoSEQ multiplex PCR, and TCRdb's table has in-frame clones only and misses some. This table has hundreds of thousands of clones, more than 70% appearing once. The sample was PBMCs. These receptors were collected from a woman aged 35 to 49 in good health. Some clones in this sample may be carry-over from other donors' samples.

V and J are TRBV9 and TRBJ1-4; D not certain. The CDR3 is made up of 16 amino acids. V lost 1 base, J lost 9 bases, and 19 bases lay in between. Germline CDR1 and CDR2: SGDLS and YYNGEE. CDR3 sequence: CASSVRVVLMGKKLFF. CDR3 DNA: TGTGCCAGCAGCGTACGAGTTGTCCTCATGGGGAAAAAACTGTTTTTT.

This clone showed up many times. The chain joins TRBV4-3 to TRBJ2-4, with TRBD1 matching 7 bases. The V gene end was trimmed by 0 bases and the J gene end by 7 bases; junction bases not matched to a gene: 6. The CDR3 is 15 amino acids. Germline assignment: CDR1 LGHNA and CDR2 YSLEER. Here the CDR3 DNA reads TGCGCCAGCAGCCAAGATCAGGGCAGGGGGAACATTCAGTACTTC. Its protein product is CASSQDQGRGNIQYF.

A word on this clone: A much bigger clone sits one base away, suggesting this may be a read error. As DNA, the CDR3 is TGTGCCACCAGCAGAGATCGATGGTACGGTTGCAATGAGCAGTTCTTC. Translation gives CATSRDRWYGCNEQFF. The chain couples TRBV15 to TRBJ2-1; no definite D call. Trimming pared 0 bases from V and 6 bases from J, leaving 15 bases between. Germline CDR1 reads LNHNV; CDR2 reads YYDKDF (reference sequence). This CDR3 contains 16 residues.

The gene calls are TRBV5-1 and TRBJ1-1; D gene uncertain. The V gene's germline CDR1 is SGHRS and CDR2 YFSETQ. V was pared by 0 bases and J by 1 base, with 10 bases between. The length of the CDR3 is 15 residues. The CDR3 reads CASSLAFGQNTEAFF. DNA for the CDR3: TGCGCCAGCAGCTTGGCCTTTGGCCAGAACACTGAAGCTTTCTTT.

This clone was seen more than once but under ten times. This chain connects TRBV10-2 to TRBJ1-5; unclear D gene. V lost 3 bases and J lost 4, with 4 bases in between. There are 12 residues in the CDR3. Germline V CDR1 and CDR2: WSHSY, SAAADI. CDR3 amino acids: CASSDRNQPQHF. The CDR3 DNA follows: TGCGCCAGCAGTGACAGAAATCAGCCCCAGCATTTT.

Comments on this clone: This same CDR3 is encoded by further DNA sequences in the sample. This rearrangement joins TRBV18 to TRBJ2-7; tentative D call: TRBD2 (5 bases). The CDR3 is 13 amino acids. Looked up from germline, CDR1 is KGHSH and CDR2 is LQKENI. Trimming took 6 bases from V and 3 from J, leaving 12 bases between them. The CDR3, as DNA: TGTGCCAGCTCCCCCGGACTCAACTACGAGCAGTACTTC. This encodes CASSPGLNYEQYF. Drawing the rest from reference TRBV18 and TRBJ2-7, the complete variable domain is NAGVMQNPRHLVRRRGQEARLRCSPMKGHSHVYWYRQLPEEGLKFMVYLQKENIIDESGMPKERFSAEFPKEGPSILRIQQVVRGDSAAYFCASSPGLNYEQYFGPGTRLTVT.

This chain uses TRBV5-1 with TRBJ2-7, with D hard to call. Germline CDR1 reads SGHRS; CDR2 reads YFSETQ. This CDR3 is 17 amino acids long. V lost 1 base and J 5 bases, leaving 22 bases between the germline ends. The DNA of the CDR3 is TGCGCCAGCAGCTTGTCTACAGACCTCCTAAGGGTTCACGAGCAGTACTTC. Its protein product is CASSLSTDLLRVHEQYF.

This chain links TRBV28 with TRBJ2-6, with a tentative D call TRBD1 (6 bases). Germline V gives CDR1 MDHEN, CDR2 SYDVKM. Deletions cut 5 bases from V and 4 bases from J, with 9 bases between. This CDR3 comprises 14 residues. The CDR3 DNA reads TGTGCCAGCAGTAGGGGGTCCGGGGCCAACGTCCTGACTTTC. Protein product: CASSRGSGANVLTF.

This CDR3 reads CAWGGRVPDTEAFF. CDR3 nucleotides: TGTGCCTGGGGGGGGCGGGTCCCGGACACTGAAGCTTTCTTT. V usage is TRBV30 and J usage is TRBJ1-1, with D possibly matching TRBD1 (6 bases). Trimming took off 5 bases at V and 3 bases at J, with 16 bases between the two ends. The CDR3 length is 14 residues. The V gene's germline CDR1 is GTSNPN and CDR2 SVGIG (reference sequence).

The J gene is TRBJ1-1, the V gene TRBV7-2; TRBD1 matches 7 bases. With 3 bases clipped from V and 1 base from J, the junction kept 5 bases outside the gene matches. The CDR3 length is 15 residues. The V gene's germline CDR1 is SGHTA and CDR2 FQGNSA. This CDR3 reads CASSFTRTGNTEAFF. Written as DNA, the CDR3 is TGTGCCAGCAGCTTTACCCGGACAGGGAACACTGAAGCTTTCTTT.

The DNA of the CDR3 is TGTGCCAGCAGTTACTCGAACGCAGCGGGAGGGCACGAGCAGTACTTC. It is translated as CASSYSNAAGGHEQYF. The V and J genes are TRBV6-5 and TRBJ2-7, with 10 bases lining up with TRBD2. J gave up 5 bases and V 0 bases, and 7 bases lay outside the gene matches. Germline V gene data show CDR1 as MNHEY and CDR2 as SVGAGI. CDR3 length: 16 amino acids.

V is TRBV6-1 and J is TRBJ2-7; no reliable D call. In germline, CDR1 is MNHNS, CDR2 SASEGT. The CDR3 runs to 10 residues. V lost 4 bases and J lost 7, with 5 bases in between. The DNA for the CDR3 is TGTGCCAGCAGTGCCCCTGAGCAGTACTTC. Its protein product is CASSAPEQYF.

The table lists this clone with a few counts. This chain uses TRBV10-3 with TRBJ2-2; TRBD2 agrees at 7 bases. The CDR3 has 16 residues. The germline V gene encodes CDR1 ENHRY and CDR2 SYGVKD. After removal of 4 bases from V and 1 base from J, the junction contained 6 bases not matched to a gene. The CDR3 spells CAISASGMENTGELFF. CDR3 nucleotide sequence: TGTGCCATCAGTGCGAGCGGGATGGAGAACACCGGGGAGCTGTTTTTT.

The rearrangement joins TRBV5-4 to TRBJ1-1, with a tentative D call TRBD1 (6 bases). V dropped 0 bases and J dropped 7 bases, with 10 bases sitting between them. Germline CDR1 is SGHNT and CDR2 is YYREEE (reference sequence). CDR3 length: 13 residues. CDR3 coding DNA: TGTGCCAGCAGCTTGGAACAGGGCGGTGAAGCTTTCTTT. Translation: CASSLEQGGEAFF.

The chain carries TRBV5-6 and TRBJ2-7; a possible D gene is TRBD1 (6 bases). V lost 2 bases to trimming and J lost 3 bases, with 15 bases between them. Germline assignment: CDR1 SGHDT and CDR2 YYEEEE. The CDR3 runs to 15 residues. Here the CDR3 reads CASSFGGQPDYEQYF. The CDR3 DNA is TGTGCCAGCAGCTTTGGGGGCCAACCGGACTACGAGCAGTACTTC.

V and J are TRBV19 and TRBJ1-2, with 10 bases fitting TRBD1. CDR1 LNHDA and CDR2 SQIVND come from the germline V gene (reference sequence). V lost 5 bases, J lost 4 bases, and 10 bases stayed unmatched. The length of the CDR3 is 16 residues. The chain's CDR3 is CASSVTGGAGLYGYTF. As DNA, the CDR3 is TGTGCCAGTAGTGTGACAGGGGGCGCCGGTCTCTATGGCTACACCTTC. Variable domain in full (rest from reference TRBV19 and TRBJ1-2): DGGITQSPKYLFRKEGQNVTLSCEQNLNHDAMYWYRQDPGQGLRLIYYSQIVNDFQKGDIAEGYSVSREKKESFPLTVTSAQKNPTAFYLCASSVTGGAGLYGYTFGSGTRLTVV.

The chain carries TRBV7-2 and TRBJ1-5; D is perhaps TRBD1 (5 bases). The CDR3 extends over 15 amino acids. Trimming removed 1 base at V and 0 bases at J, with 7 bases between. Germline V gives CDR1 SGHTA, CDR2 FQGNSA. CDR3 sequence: CASSLGTLSNQPQHF. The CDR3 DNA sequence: TGTGCCAGCAGCTTAGGGACACTTAGCAATCAGCCCCAGCATTTT.